The 32 T cell receptor beta chains below come from one sample, sequenced in a study of blood T cell repertoires in COVID-19. The table came from immunoSEQ multiplex PCR; TCRdb's copy has only in-frame clones and leaves some out. Counted here are about 74,000 clones, 88% occurring once; the ten biggest clones make up approximately 1.9%. Input material: peripheral blood. The receptor source for this set is a woman older than 75 with active or convalescent COVID-19.

The chain joins TRBV6-5 to TRBJ2-7; the D gene is possibly TRBD2 (6 bases). V lost 5 bases and J 5 bases, leaving 16 bases between the germline ends. This CDR3 is 14 amino acids long. Germline lookup yields CDR1 MNHEY and CDR2 SVGAGI. The CDR3 DNA follows: TGTGCCAGCAGTCCCCGGGACCCGGGGGACGAGCAGTACTTC. It specifies CASSPRDPGDEQYF.

The gene calls are TRBV18 and TRBJ1-1, with D uncertain. Germline values: CDR1 KGHSH, CDR2 LQKENI. V was trimmed by 6 bases and J by 2 bases, leaving 13 bases between them. This CDR3 has 14 residues. CDR3 sequence reads: CASSEWEGNTEAFF. CDR3 sequence (DNA): TGTGCCAGCTCCGAGTGGGAGGGAAACACTGAAGCTTTCTTT.

The V and J genes are TRBV11-3 and TRBJ2-3; 9 nucleotides line up with TRBD1. Germline V CDR1 and CDR2: SGHNT, YENEEA. The V gene end was trimmed by 5 bases and the J gene end by 6 bases; junction bases not matched to a gene: 3. The CDR3 runs to 13 residues. In nucleotides, the CDR3 is TGTGCCAGCAGCCCGGGACAGGGCGATACGCAGTATTTT. Its translation is CASSPGQGDTQYF. The variable domain in full, with the rest retrieved from reference TRBV11-3 and TRBJ2-3, is EAGVVQSPRYKIIEKKQPVAFWCNPISGHNTLYWYLQNLGQGPELLIRYENEEAVDDSQLPKDRFSAERLKGVDSTLKIQPAELGDSAVYLCASSPGQGDTQYFGPGTRLTVL.

V is TRBV7-2 and J is TRBJ2-5; 11 bases agree with TRBD2. Trimming removed 5 bases from V and 4 bases from J; junction bases left unmatched: 9. Germline V gene data show CDR1 as SGHTA and CDR2 as FQGNSA. This CDR3 has 16 amino acids. DNA of the CDR3: TGTGCCAGCAGCCCCATAGCGGGAGGGCCTGGAGAGACCCAGTACTTC. This gives the protein CASSPIAGGPGETQYF.

The chain links TRBV5-1 to TRBJ1-2, with unresolved D. The V end was cut by 4 bases, the J end by 8 bases, with 15 bases between. Germline V CDR1 and CDR2: SGHRS, YFSETQ. The CDR3 has 13 residues. CDR3 amino acids: CASSDARVGGYTF. CDR3 DNA: TGCGCCAGCAGCGACGCGCGGGTTGGAGGCTACACCTTC.

CDR3 in amino acids: CSASGASGRALGEQYF. The CDR3 nucleotides read TGCAGTGCTAGTGGGGCTAGCGGGAGGGCCCTTGGCGAGCAGTACTTC. The chain recombines TRBV20-1 with TRBJ2-7; 12 bases fit TRBD2. The CDR3 consists of 16 residues. The J segment lost 6 bases and the V segment lost 3 bases, leaving 12 bases of the junction unmatched. The germline V gene encodes CDR1 DFQATT and CDR2 SNEGSKA (reference sequence).

The gene calls are TRBV6-5 and TRBJ1-6; 8 bases are shared with TRBD1. The germline gives CDR1 MNHEY, CDR2 SVGAGI. The trim removed 7 bases at V and 9 bases at J, leaving 11 bases unmatched. The CDR3 has 15 amino acids. The CDR3 coding sequence is TGTGCCAGCATCTTGGACAGGGAATGGGGTTCACCCCTCCACTTT. This codes for CASILDREWGSPLHF.

The V gene is TRBV12-5, the J gene TRBJ1-6; TRBD1 matches at 7 bases. Germline-derived CDR1 and CDR2 are LGHNT and FRNRAP. With V trimmed by 6 bases and J by 0 bases, 17 bases remained unmatched. The CDR3 has 20 residues. CDR3 DNA: TGTGCTAGTGGGTCACTCGACCTAGACAGGGCGGTCTCCTATAATTCACCCCTCCACTTT. It codes for CASGSLDLDRAVSYNSPLHF. The entire variable domain, with the rest obtained from reference TRBV12-5 and TRBJ1-6, is as follows: DARVTQTPRHKVTEMGQEVTMRCQPILGHNTVFWYRQTMMQGLELLAYFRNRAPLDDSGMPKDRFSAEMPDATLATLKIQPSEPRDSAVYFCASGSLDLDRAVSYNSPLHFGNGTRLTVT.

The chain employs TRBV10-1 and TRBJ2-3; TRBD2 matches at 14 bases. From germline, CDR1 is WNHNN and CDR2 SYGVQD (reference sequence). The trim removed 5 bases at V and 0 bases at J, leaving 7 bases unmatched. The CDR3 runs 18 residues. In DNA, the CDR3 is TGCGCCAGCAGTCCCGGACTAGCGGGGGGCCCCAGCACAGATACGCAGTATTTT. Protein: CASSPGLAGGPSTDTQYF.

This chain links TRBV30 with TRBJ2-7; TRBD2 aligns across 11 bases. There are 15 residues in the CDR3. V was pared by 1 base and J by 6 bases, with 8 bases of the junction left unmatched. Germline V gene lookup returns CDR1 GTSNPN and CDR2 SVGIG (reference sequence). The CDR3 bases are TGTGCCTGGAGTGCCCAACTAGCGGGAGCTGGCGAGCAGTACTTC. Amino acids: CAWSAQLAGAGEQYF.

CDR3 loop: CASSGRLAGGTDTQYF. DNA for the CDR3: TGTGCCAGCAGCGGGCGACTAGCGGGGGGCACAGATACGCAGTATTTT. The chain recombines TRBV5-6 with TRBJ2-3; 12 bases line up with TRBD2. After removal of 4 bases from V and 1 base from J, the junction contained 4 bases not matched to a gene. CDR3 size: 16 residues. Germline V gene lookup returns CDR1 SGHDT and CDR2 YYEEEE. Together with reference TRBV5-6 and TRBJ2-3, the CDR3 gives the full variable domain: DAGVTQSPTHLIKTRGQQVTLRCSPKSGHDTVSWYQQALGQGPQFIFQYYEEEERQRGNFPDRFSGHQFPNYSSELNVNALLLGDSALYLCASSGRLAGGTDTQYFGPGTRLTVL.

The chain has TRBV7-2 and TRBJ1-2; 9 bases match TRBD1. Germline V gene lookup returns CDR1 SGHTA and CDR2 FQGNSA. The V gene end was trimmed by 3 bases and the J gene end by 8 bases; junction bases not matched to a gene: 7. CDR3 length equals 14 residues. The CDR3 is CASSFQGTGNGYTF. CDR3 DNA sequence: TGTGCCAGCAGCTTCCAAGGGACAGGGAACGGCTACACCTTC.

Note on this clone: Germline is not matched at one junction end, which may reflect a read error. This chain uses TRBV2 with TRBJ1-1, with D possibly TRBD1 on 6 matching bases. This CDR3 is built from 13 residues. CDR1 SNHLY and CDR2 FYNNEI come from the germline V gene. The CDR3 loop reads CLQTRTVNTEAFF. DNA of the CDR3: TGCCTCCAAACCAGGACAGTCAACACTGAAGCTTTCTTT.

This clone was counted a few times. The chain carries TRBV7-9 and TRBJ1-2; TRBD1 matches 8 bases. The CDR3 has 16 amino acids. Germline V gene lookup returns CDR1 SEHNR and CDR2 FQNEAQ (reference sequence). Unmatched junction bases numbered 13, after V lost 3 bases and J lost 7 bases. The CDR3 sequence: CASSFIPTGDEGGYTF. Here the CDR3 DNA reads TGTGCCAGCAGCTTTATCCCGACAGGGGATGAGGGTGGCTACACCTTC.

The V gene is TRBV2, the J gene TRBJ2-5; D perhaps matches TRBD1 (6 bases). Trimming removed 1 base from V and 4 bases from J, with 13 bases in between. Germline lookup yields CDR1 SNHLY and CDR2 FYNNEI. The CDR3 has 15 amino acids. The CDR3 DNA reads as TGTGCCAGCAGTGAAGTCAGGGGCCAGCGAGAGACCCAGTACTTC. Translation gives CASSEVRGQRETQYF.

J is TRBJ2-2 and V is TRBV9; perhaps TRBD2 as D (6 bases). Germline assignment: CDR1 SGDLS and CDR2 YYNGEE. The V and J ends lost 3 bases and 4 bases respectively, with 13 bases between them. The CDR3 runs to 15 residues. CDR3 sequence reads: CASSAGTPSTGELFF. For the CDR3, the DNA is TGTGCCAGCAGCGCTGGGACTCCGTCCACCGGGGAGCTGTTTTTT. Complete variable domain (other parts from reference TRBV9 and TRBJ2-2): DSGVTQTPKHLITATGQRVTLRCSPRSGDLSVYWYQQSLDQGLQFLIQYYNGEERAKGNILERFSAQQFPDLHSELNLSSLELGDSALYFCASSAGTPSTGELFFGEGSRLTVL.

The chain uses TRBV7-9 and TRBJ1-6; 10 nucleotides line up with TRBD1. J lost 10 bases, V lost 4 bases, and 10 bases had no gene match. Per germline, CDR1 SEHNR and CDR2 FQNEAQ (reference sequence). The CDR3 length is 16 residues. In DNA, the CDR3 is TGTGCCAGCAGCTCCGGGACAGGGGCAGGAAACTCACCCCTCCACTTT. Its translation: CASSSGTGAGNSPLHF.

This clone was picked up one time. V gene TRBV24-1 combines with J gene TRBJ2-7; 9 bases line up with TRBD2. The length of the CDR3 is 15 residues. Per the germline V gene, CDR1 is KGHDR and CDR2 is SFDVKD. The V gene end was trimmed by 5 bases and the J gene end by 2 bases; junction bases not matched to a gene: 6. Here the CDR3 DNA reads TGTGCCACCAGTGGTGAGCGGGGGGCCACCTACGAGCAGTACTTC. It encodes CATSGERGATYEQYF.

The CDR3 spells CASSPVRMDTEAFF. Here the CDR3 DNA reads TGCGCCAGCAGCCCGGTGAGGATGGACACTGAAGCTTTCTTT. This chain links TRBV5-1 with TRBJ1-1; D unclear. Per germline, CDR1 SGHRS and CDR2 YFSETQ. The CDR3 extends over 14 amino acids. V shed 4 bases and J shed 3 bases, with 13 bases lying between them.

This sequence joins TRBV27 and TRBJ2-2; maybe TRBD1 (5 bases). The CDR3 contains 14 residues. Germline V lookup: CDR1 MNHEY, CDR2 SMNVEV (reference sequence). V gave up 2 bases and J gave up 6 bases, with 10 bases separating them. CDR3 residues: CASSLRQTSGELFF. CDR3 in DNA: TGTGCCAGCAGTTTAAGACAGACCTCCGGGGAGCTGTTTTTT.

V and J are TRBV27 and TRBJ1-2; 7 nucleotides line up with TRBD1. Germline values: CDR1 MNHEY, CDR2 SMNVEV (reference sequence). The CDR3 length is 14 residues. The ends lost 4 bases at V and 2 bases at J; junction bases unmatched: 4. The CDR3 sequence: CASSSTTGNYGYTF. CDR3 DNA: TGTGCCAGCAGTTCAACGACAGGGAACTATGGCTACACCTTC.

This rearrangement joins TRBV9 to TRBJ1-4, with D maybe TRBD1 (5 bases). Germline CDR1 and CDR2: SGDLS and YYNGEE. Trimming shortened V by 0 bases and J by 8 bases, and 14 bases separated the two germline ends. This CDR3 region has 15 residues. CDR3 protein: CASSVGITSGEKLFF. CDR3 sequence (DNA): TGTGCCAGCAGCGTAGGTATAACGTCAGGGGAAAAACTGTTTTTT.

This clone was recorded a few times. The chain combines TRBV18 with TRBJ2-4; no definite D call. Trimming took 6 bases from V and 2 from J, leaving 17 bases between them. The CDR3 is 16 residues long. CDR1 and CDR2 (germline): KGHSH, LQKENI. CDR3 sequence reads: CASSPTAVVTKNIQYF. The CDR3 DNA follows: TGTGCCAGCTCCCCCACGGCGGTGGTAACCAAAAACATTCAGTACTTC.

The V and J genes are TRBV27 and TRBJ2-7, with 12 bases identical to TRBD2. With 6 bases clipped from V and 7 bases from J, the junction kept 4 bases outside the gene matches. The CDR3 contains 13 residues. Germline CDR1 and CDR2: MNHEY and SMNVEV (reference sequence). The CDR3 sequence: CASRSSGRGEQYF. For the CDR3, the DNA is TGTGCCAGCAGATCTAGCGGGAGGGGTGAGCAGTACTTC.

Notes on this clone: A read error may account for a junction end that differs from germline. The chain recombines TRBV6-5 with TRBJ2-7; 13 bases are shared with TRBD2. Germline CDR1 and CDR2: MNHEY and SVGAGI. There are 15 residues in the CDR3. The CDR3 sequence is CAGSITSGRAEEQYF. The CDR3 bases are TGTGCCGGCAGTATAACTAGCGGGAGGGCCGAAGAGCAGTACTTC.

Here the CDR3 reads CASSQGGNNEQFF. CDR3 DNA sequence: TGTGCCAGCAGTCAGGGGGGCAACAATGAGCAGTTCTTC. The rearrangement joins TRBV6-2 or TRBV6-3 to TRBJ2-1; perhaps TRBD1 as D (7 bases). CDR3 size: 13 residues. Germline V gene sequence: CDR1 MNHEY, CDR2 SVGEGT. Trimming stripped 5 bases from V and 5 bases from J, with 10 bases between.

Written as DNA, the CDR3 is TGTGCCAGCAGCGACCAGGAGGGCGAGGCAGATACGCAGTATTTT. The encoded protein is CASSDQEGEADTQYF. The V call is TRBV9, the J call TRBJ2-3; D may be TRBD2 (6 bases). The CDR3 is made up of 15 amino acids. Trimming removed 3 bases at V and 4 bases at J, with 15 bases between. The germline gives CDR1 SGDLS, CDR2 YYNGEE.

V gene TRBV7-3 combines with J gene TRBJ2-1, with TRBD2 as a possible D gene (6 bases). Trimming left V 5 bases short and J 8 bases short, with 16 bases between. This CDR3 contains 14 residues. Germline CDR1 and CDR2: SGHTA and FQGTGA. CDR3 coding DNA: TGTGCCAGCAGCCTCCCTACTAGCATGGATGAGCAGTTCTTC. As protein: CASSLPTSMDEQFF.

This clone has only a few counts. J is TRBJ2-1 and V is TRBV2; 7 bases match TRBD2. The trim removed 6 bases at V and 7 bases at J, leaving 3 bases unmatched. The CDR3 sequence is 12 residues long. Germline loops: CDR1 SNHLY, CDR2 FYNNEI. CDR3 loop: CASSQGGNEQFF. For the CDR3, the DNA is TGTGCCAGCAGCCAGGGAGGGAATGAGCAGTTCTTC.

The V gene is TRBV7-8, the J gene TRBJ2-5, with D possibly matching TRBD1 (5 bases). The germline CDR1 and CDR2 sequences are SGHVS and FQNEAQ. CDR3 length equals 14 residues. V dropped 3 bases and J dropped 4 bases, with 12 bases sitting between them. CDR3 DNA: TGTGCCAGCAGCTTTGGGCAGGGCCCAGAGACCCAGTACTTC. Its protein product is CASSFGQGPETQYF.

The chain joins TRBV7-2 to TRBJ2-7; 7 nucleotides match TRBD1. Germline-derived CDR1 and CDR2 are SGHTA and FQGNSA. The CDR3 is 14 amino acids. Unmatched junction bases numbered 3, after V lost 4 bases and J lost 0 bases. The CDR3 spells CASSSTGTSYEQYF. CDR3 nucleotides: TGTGCCAGCAGCTCGACAGGGACCTCCTACGAGCAGTACTTC.

The rearrangement joins TRBV5-4 to TRBJ2-3, with 11 bases that match TRBD2. The V segment lost 3 bases and the J segment 0 bases; nucleotides outside the gene matches: 6. The CDR3 sequence is 17 residues long. Per germline, CDR1 SGHNT and CDR2 YYREEE (reference sequence). The CDR3 DNA reads TGTGCCAGCAGCTCGCCTAGCGGGGGGTATAGCACAGATACGCAGTATTTT. It yields the protein CASSSPSGGYSTDTQYF.